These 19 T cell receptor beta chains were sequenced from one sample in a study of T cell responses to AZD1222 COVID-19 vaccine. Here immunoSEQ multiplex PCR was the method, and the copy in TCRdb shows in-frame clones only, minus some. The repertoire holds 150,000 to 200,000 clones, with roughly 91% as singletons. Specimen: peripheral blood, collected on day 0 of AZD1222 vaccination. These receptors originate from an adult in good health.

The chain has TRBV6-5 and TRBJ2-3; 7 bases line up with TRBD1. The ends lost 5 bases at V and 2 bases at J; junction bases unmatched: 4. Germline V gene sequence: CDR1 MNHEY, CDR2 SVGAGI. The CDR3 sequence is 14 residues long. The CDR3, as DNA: TGTGCCAGCAGTCCCGGGACAGCCACAGATACGCAGTATTTT. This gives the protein CASSPGTATDTQYF.

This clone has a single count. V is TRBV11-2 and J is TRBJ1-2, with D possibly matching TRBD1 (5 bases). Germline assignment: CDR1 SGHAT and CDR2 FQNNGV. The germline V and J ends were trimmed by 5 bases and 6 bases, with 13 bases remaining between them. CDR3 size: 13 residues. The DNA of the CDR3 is TGTGCCAGCAGCGTCCGACAGACGGATGGCTACACCTTC. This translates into CASSVRQTDGYTF.

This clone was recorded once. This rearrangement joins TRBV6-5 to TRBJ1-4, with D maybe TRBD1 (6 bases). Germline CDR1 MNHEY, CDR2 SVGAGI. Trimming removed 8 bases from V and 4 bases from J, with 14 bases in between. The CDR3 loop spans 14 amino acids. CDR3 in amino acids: CASGRGQSNEKLFF. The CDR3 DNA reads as TGTGCCAGCGGAAGAGGACAGAGTAATGAAAAACTGTTTTTT.

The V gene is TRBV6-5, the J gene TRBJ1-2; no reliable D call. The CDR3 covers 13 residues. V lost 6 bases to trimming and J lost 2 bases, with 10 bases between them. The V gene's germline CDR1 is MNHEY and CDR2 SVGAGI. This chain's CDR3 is CASSSVPNYGYTF. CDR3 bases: TGTGCCAGCAGCTCTGTTCCAAACTATGGCTACACCTTC.

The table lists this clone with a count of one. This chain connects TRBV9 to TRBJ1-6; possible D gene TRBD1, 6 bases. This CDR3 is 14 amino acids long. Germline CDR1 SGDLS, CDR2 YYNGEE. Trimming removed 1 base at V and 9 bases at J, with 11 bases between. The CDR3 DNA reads TGTGCCAGCAGCGTACAGGGGATCGGTTCACCCCTCCACTTT. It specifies CASSVQGIGSPLHF.

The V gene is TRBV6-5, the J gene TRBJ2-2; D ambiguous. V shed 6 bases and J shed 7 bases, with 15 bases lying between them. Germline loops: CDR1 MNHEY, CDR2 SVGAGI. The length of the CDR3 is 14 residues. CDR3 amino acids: CASRSKQTVGELFF. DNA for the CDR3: TGTGCCAGCAGATCAAAACAGACGGTCGGGGAGCTGTTTTTT.

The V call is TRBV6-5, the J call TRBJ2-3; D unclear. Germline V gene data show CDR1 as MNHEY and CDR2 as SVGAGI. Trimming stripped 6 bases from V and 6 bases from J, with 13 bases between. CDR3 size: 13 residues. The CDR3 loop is CASRKWSADTQYF. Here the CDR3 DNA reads TGTGCCAGCAGAAAGTGGTCTGCGGATACGCAGTATTTT.

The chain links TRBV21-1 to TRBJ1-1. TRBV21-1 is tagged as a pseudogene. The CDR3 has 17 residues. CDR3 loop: CASSKDLKYPMNTEAFF. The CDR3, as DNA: TGTGCCAGCAGCAAAGACCTGAAGTACCCCATGAACACTGAAGCTTTCTTT.

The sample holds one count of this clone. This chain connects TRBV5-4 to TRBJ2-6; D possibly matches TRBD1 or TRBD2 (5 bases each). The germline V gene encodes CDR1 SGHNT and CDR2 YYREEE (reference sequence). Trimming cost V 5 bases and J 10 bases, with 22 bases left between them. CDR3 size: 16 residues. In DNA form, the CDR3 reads TGTGCCAGCAGATGGACCGTCCCCCGGGGCAGTAACGTCCTGACTTTC. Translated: CASRWTVPRGSNVLTF.

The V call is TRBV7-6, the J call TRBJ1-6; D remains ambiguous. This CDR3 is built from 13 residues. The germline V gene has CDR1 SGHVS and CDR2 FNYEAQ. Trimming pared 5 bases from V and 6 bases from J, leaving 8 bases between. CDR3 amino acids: CASSREINSPLHF. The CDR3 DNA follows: TGTGCCAGCAGCCGCGAAATTAATTCACCCCTCCACTTT.

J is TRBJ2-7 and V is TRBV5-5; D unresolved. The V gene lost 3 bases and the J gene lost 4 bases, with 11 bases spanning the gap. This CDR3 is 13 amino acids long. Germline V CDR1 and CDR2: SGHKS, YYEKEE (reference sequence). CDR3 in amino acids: CASSSANGYEQYF. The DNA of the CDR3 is TGTGCCAGCAGCTCGGCCAACGGATACGAGCAGTACTTC. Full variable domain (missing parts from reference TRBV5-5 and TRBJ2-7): DAGVTQSPTHLIKTRGQQVTLRCSPISGHKSVSWYQQVLGQGPQFIFQYYEKEERGRGNFPDRFSARQFPNYSSELNVNALLLGDSALYLCASSSANGYEQYFGPGTRLTVT.

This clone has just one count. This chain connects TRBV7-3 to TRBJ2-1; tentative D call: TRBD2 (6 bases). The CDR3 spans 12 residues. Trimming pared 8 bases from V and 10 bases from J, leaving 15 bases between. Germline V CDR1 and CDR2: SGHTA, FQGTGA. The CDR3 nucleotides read TGTGCCAGCGGACCAGCGGGCCCCGAGCAGTTCTTC. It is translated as CASGPAGPEQFF.

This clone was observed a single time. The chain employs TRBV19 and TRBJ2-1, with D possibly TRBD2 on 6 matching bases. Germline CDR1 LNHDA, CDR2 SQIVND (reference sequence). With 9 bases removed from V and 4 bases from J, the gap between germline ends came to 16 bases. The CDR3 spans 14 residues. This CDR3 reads CASSSGRMYNEQFF. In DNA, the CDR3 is TGTGCCAGCAGCTCCGGGAGAATGTACAATGAGCAGTTCTTC.

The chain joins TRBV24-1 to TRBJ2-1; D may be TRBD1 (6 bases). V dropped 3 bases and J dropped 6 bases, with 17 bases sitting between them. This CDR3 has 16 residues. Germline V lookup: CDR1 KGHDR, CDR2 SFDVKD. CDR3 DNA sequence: TGTGCCACCAGTGATCCAGGGGTAGGGATTGGCAATGAGCAGTTCTTC. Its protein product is CATSDPGVGIGNEQFF.

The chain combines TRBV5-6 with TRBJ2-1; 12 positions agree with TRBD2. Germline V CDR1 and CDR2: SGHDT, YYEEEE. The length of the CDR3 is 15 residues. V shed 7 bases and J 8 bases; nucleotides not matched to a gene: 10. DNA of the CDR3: TGTGCCAGCGACGGGCCGACTAGCGGGAGACATGAGCAGTTCTTC. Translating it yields CASDGPTSGRHEQFF. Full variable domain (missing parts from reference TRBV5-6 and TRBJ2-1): DAGVTQSPTHLIKTRGQQVTLRCSPKSGHDTVSWYQQALGQGPQFIFQYYEEEERQRGNFPDRFSGHQFPNYSSELNVNALLLGDSALYLCASDGPTSGRHEQFFGPGTRLTVL.

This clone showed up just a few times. CDR3 nucleotide sequence: TGTGCCAGCAGCCGAGGGACTAGCGGGAGGGGGATGGAGCAGTACTTC. Protein sequence: CASSRGTSGRGMEQYF. The rearrangement joins TRBV5-4 to TRBJ2-7; 16 bases line up with TRBD2. With V trimmed by 4 bases and J by 7 bases, 8 bases remained unmatched. The CDR3 is made up of 16 amino acids. Looked up from germline, CDR1 is SGHNT and CDR2 is YYREEE (reference sequence).

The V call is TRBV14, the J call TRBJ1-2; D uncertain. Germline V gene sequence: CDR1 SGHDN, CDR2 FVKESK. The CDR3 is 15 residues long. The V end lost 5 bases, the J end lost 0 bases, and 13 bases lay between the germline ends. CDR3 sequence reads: CASSRASQANYGYTF. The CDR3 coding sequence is TGTGCCAGCAGCAGGGCAAGTCAAGCTAACTATGGCTACACCTTC.

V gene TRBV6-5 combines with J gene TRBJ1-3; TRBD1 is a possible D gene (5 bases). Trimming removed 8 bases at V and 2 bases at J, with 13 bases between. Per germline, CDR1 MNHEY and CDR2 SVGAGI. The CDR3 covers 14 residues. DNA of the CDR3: TGTGCCAGCTGCCGAAGGGGAACTGGAAACACCATATATTTT. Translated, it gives CASCRRGTGNTIYF.

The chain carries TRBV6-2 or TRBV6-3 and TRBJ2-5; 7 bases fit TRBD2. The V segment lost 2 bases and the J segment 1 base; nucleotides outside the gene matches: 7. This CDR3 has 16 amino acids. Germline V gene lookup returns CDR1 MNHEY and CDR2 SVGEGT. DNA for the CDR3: TGTGCCAGCAGTTACCAGCTAGCGGAGCTCCAAGAGACCCAGTACTTC. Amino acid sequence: CASSYQLAELQETQYF.